These 27 T cell receptor beta chains were all obtained from the same sample, sequenced in a study of cytomegalovirus exposure and HLA in healthy donors. In the PCR, 60 Vbeta and 13 Jbeta primers were used. Profiled with immunoSEQ multiplex PCR; TCRdb holds only in-frame clones, not every one. The sample has over 150,000 clones, 82% seen once. The sample comprised PBMCs. Receptors originate from a man aged 50 to 59 in good health and CMV-seropositive.

The chain has TRBV9 and TRBJ2-1, with D possibly being TRBD1 (5 bases). V lost 2 bases and J 3 bases, leaving 12 bases between the germline ends. CDR1 is SGDLS and CDR2 is YYNGEE in the germline V gene. The length of the CDR3 is 15 residues. CDR3 coding DNA: TGTGCCAGCAGCGTGGGCGCAGGGAACTACAATGAGCAGTTCTTC. Translation: CASSVGAGNYNEQFF.

V usage is TRBV6-5 and J usage is TRBJ2-5; D perhaps matches TRBD1 (6 bases). The germline gives CDR1 MNHEY, CDR2 SVGAGI. The CDR3 extends over 15 amino acids. V was cut by 0 bases and J by 1 base, with 9 bases left in between. The CDR3 sequence is CASSYSRGSQETQYF. The CDR3 DNA follows: TGTGCCAGCAGTTACTCCAGGGGTAGCCAAGAGACCCAGTACTTC.

The V gene is TRBV30, the J gene TRBJ2-6; 9 bases are a match to TRBD1. V shed 5 bases, J shed 0 bases, and the junction held 14 bases outside the gene matches. This CDR3 comprises 19 residues. CDR1 is GTSNPN and CDR2 is SVGIG in the germline V gene (reference sequence). The CDR3 bases are TGTGCCTGGGTACCGGGACAGGGAAACTCCTACTCTGGGGCCAACGTCCTGACTTTC. Protein sequence: CAWVPGQGNSYSGANVLTF.

This clone was seen more than once but under ten times. The chain has TRBV7-8 and TRBJ2-5, with 12 bases fitting TRBD1. Germline V gives CDR1 SGHVS, CDR2 FQNEAQ. V was pared by 5 bases and J by 5 bases, with 9 bases of the junction left unmatched. The CDR3 covers 16 residues. The CDR3 nucleotides read TGTGCCAGCAGCGTCCCGGGGACAGGGGGCCGGGAGACCCAGTACTTC. Translating it yields CASSVPGTGGRETQYF.

The rearrangement links TRBV6-5 to TRBJ2-5, with D tentatively TRBD1 (5 bases). The V end lost 4 bases, the J end lost 5 bases, and 11 bases lay between the germline ends. Germline lookup yields CDR1 MNHEY and CDR2 SVGAGI. The CDR3 loop spans 13 amino acids. This CDR3 reads CASSSRAGETQYF. The CDR3 DNA follows: TGTGCCAGCAGTTCCAGGGCCGGGGAGACCCAGTACTTC.

The chain is built from TRBV10-3 and TRBJ2-4; 11 bases fit TRBD2. The CDR3 is 18 amino acids. V lost 4 bases and J lost 3; bases outside the gene matches: 11. Per the germline V gene, CDR1 is ENHRY and CDR2 is SYGVKD. CDR3 sequence: CAISAEIAGGPGKNIQYF. CDR3 DNA: TGTGCCATCAGTGCAGAGATAGCGGGAGGGCCGGGCAAAAACATTCAGTACTTC.

This clone was observed a few times. The germline gene is not matched at one end of the junction; a read error may be the cause. The CDR3 loop reads CASSLGGSGANGLTF. Written as DNA, the CDR3 is TGTGCCAGCAGTTTAGGGGGCTCTGGGGCCAACGGCCTGACTTTC. The V call is TRBV28, the J call TRBJ2-6, with a possible D match to TRBD1 (6 bases). CDR3 size: 15 residues. Germline assignment: CDR1 MDHEN and CDR2 SYDVKM.

The chain couples TRBV27 to TRBJ2-1; 11 bases fit TRBD1. The CDR3 runs to 15 residues. Germline values: CDR1 MNHEY, CDR2 SMNVEV (reference sequence). Losses at the gene ends were 4 bases for V and 4 bases for J; bases not matched to a gene: 3. The CDR3 DNA sequence: TGTGCCAGCAGTTACGGGACAGGGGGGTACAATGAGCAGTTCTTC. Protein product: CASSYGTGGYNEQFF.

The chain couples TRBV28 to TRBJ1-5; a possible D gene is TRBD1 (6 bases). This CDR3 has 15 amino acids. Germline lookup yields CDR1 MDHEN and CDR2 SYDVKM. Between the trimmed V and J ends, which lost 2 bases and 2 bases, there was a span of 10 bases. The CDR3 here is CASSLTGSGNQPQHF. The CDR3 DNA follows: TGTGCCAGCAGTTTAACAGGGTCTGGCAATCAGCCCCAGCATTTT.

CDR3 sequence reads: CASSLGLAGRADTQYF. The CDR3 DNA reads TGTGCCAGCAGCTTAGGACTAGCGGGAAGGGCAGATACGCAGTATTTT. This chain connects TRBV7-9 to TRBJ2-3, with 11 bases fitting TRBD2. The CDR3 consists of 16 residues. V shed 1 base and J 4 bases; nucleotides not matched to a gene: 4. Germline V lookup: CDR1 SEHNR, CDR2 FQNEAQ (reference sequence).

V and J are TRBV30 and TRBJ2-2; 13 nucleotides align to TRBD2. In germline, CDR1 is GTSNPN, CDR2 SVGIG (reference sequence). This CDR3 spans 18 amino acids. After removal of 5 bases from V and 5 bases from J, the junction contained 14 bases not matched to a gene. CDR3 residues: CAWDRAGTSGTGTGELFF. The CDR3 DNA reads TGTGCCTGGGACAGGGCCGGGACTAGCGGGACGGGGACCGGGGAGCTGTTTTTT.

The J gene is TRBJ2-2, the V gene TRBV14, with a possible D match to TRBD2 (5 bases). The CDR3 contains 16 residues. The V end lost 4 bases, the J end lost 2 bases, and 14 bases lay between the germline ends. The germline gives CDR1 SGHDN, CDR2 FVKESK. The chain's CDR3 is CASSPPRVTNTGELFF. The CDR3 nucleotides are TGTGCCAGCAGCCCCCCGCGGGTCACTAACACCGGGGAGCTGTTTTTT.

This rearrangement joins TRBV7-3 to TRBJ1-6; D is unclear. Germline CDR1 is SGHTA and CDR2 is FQGTGA. V gave up 3 bases and J gave up 7 bases, with 10 bases separating them. The length of the CDR3 is 14 residues. CDR3 region: CASSLRGFNSPLHF. The CDR3 nucleotides are TGTGCCAGCAGCTTGAGAGGGTTCAATTCACCCCTCCACTTT.

This clone has only one observation. This rearrangement joins TRBV7-9 to TRBJ2-7; D is undetermined. Germline V gene data show CDR1 as SEHNR and CDR2 as FQNEAQ (reference sequence). This CDR3 comprises 13 residues. Trimming removed 6 bases at V and 0 bases at J, with 9 bases between. The CDR3 is CASRSSSSYEQYF. The CDR3 DNA reads TGTGCCAGCAGGAGCTCCTCCTCCTACGAGCAGTACTTC.

The chain employs TRBV23-1 and TRBJ2-7; TRBD1 agrees at 7 bases. TRBV23-1 is an open reading frame, and its role is uncertain. This CDR3 has 15 residues. The V segment lost 0 bases and the J segment 7 bases; nucleotides outside the gene matches: 9. CDR3 region: CASSQSQGQVNEQYF. The CDR3 nucleotides read TGCGCCAGCAGTCAATCCCAAGGACAGGTAAATGAGCAGTACTTC.

The V call is TRBV29-1, the J call TRBJ2-1; 10 bases align to TRBD1. V shed 4 bases and J 7 bases; nucleotides not matched to a gene: 4. The germline V gene encodes CDR1 SQVTM and CDR2 ANQGSEA. The CDR3 has 13 residues. The CDR3 DNA reads as TGCAGCGTTGGGGACAGGGGCTGGAATGAGCAGTTCTTC. Translated, it gives CSVGDRGWNEQFF.

The V and J genes are TRBV5-1 and TRBJ2-7, with D tentatively TRBD2 (6 bases). In germline, CDR1 is SGHRS, CDR2 YFSETQ. This CDR3 is built from 14 residues. The ends were cut back, 2 bases at V and 3 bases at J, with 12 bases in the middle. For the CDR3, the DNA is TGCGCCAGCAGCTTCACTAGGGACTTCTACGAGCAGTACTTC. Its translation: CASSFTRDFYEQYF.

J is TRBJ2-7 and V is TRBV28, with D possibly TRBD1 on 5 matching bases. Germline values: CDR1 MDHEN, CDR2 SYDVKM. The CDR3 is 14 residues long. The V gene lost 2 bases and the J gene lost 4 bases, with 12 bases spanning the gap. CDR3 nucleotide sequence: TGTGCCAGCAGTTTAGGGGCACTTTCTTACGAGCAGTACTTC. Translating gives CASSLGALSYEQYF.

The J gene is TRBJ2-4, the V gene TRBV6-6; 7 nucleotides agree with TRBD1. Germline trimming cut 4 bases from V and 2 bases from J; bases unmatched to any gene: 5. CDR1 is MNHNY and CDR2 is SVGAGI in the germline V gene (reference sequence). The CDR3 consists of 15 residues. The CDR3 spells CASSFTGVTKNIQYF. DNA for the CDR3: TGTGCCAGCAGTTTCACAGGGGTTACCAAAAACATTCAGTACTTC.

This chain connects TRBV18 to TRBJ1-6, with 9 bases that match TRBD1. Germline V gene data show CDR1 as KGHSH and CDR2 as LQKENI. V lost 3 bases and J lost 9; bases outside the gene matches: 9. CDR3 length: 16 residues. Here the CDR3 DNA reads TGTGCCAGCTCACCCAATCCGACAGGGGGGACTTCACCCCTCCACTTT. This codes for CASSPNPTGGTSPLHF.

The CDR3 protein is CASSQDRYYEQYF. In DNA form, the CDR3 reads TGTGCCAGCAGCCAAGACCGTTACTACGAGCAGTACTTC. The chain recombines TRBV14 with TRBJ2-7; D gene uncertain. The CDR3 extends over 13 amino acids. Trimming pared 0 bases from V and 3 bases from J, leaving 6 bases between. Germline loops: CDR1 SGHDN, CDR2 FVKESK.

This chain joins TRBV7-2 and TRBJ1-4, with 10 bases identical to TRBD1. After removal of 0 bases from V and 8 bases from J, the junction contained 6 bases not matched to a gene. Germline loops: CDR1 SGHTA, CDR2 FQGNSA. The CDR3 loop spans 16 amino acids. The CDR3 DNA reads as TGTGCCAGCAGCTTAGCCAGACAGGGGGCCGTGGAAAAACTGTTTTTT. It encodes CASSLARQGAVEKLFF.

The V and J genes are TRBV9 and TRBJ2-3, with TRBD2 matching 8 bases. The CDR3 sequence is 16 residues long. The J segment lost 6 bases and the V segment lost 3 bases, leaving 12 bases of the junction unmatched. In germline, CDR1 is SGDLS, CDR2 YYNGEE. The CDR3 loop reads CASSASGGVASDTQYF. For the CDR3, the DNA is TGTGCCAGCAGCGCCTCGGGAGGGGTTGCATCTGATACGCAGTATTTT.

The rearrangement uses TRBV19 and TRBJ2-7; TRBD2 agrees at 11 bases. The germline V gene has CDR1 LNHDA and CDR2 SQIVND (reference sequence). CDR3 length equals 18 residues. The trim removed 0 bases at V and 6 bases at J, leaving 13 bases unmatched. As DNA, the CDR3 is TGTGCCAGTAGTATAGAGGAAACTAGCGGGAGAGATCCTCTCGAGCAGTACTTC. Protein product: CASSIEETSGRDPLEQYF.

The J gene is TRBJ2-5, the V gene TRBV5-1, with 12 positions matching TRBD2. The trim removed 4 bases at V and 5 bases at J, leaving 9 bases unmatched. The CDR3 sequence is 16 residues long. Looked up from germline, CDR1 is SGHRS and CDR2 is YFSETQ. The CDR3 DNA follows: TGCGCCAGCAGCACCACTAGCGGGGGGATAGGGGAGACCCAGTACTTC. Its translation: CASSTTSGGIGETQYF. Based on the CDR3 plus reference TRBV5-1 and TRBJ2-5, the full variable domain is KAGVTQTPRYLIKTRGQQVTLSCSPISGHRSVSWYQQTPGQGLQFLFEYFSETQRNKGNFPGRFSGRQFSNSRSEMNVSTLELGDSALYLCASSTTSGGIGETQYFGPGTRLLVL.

The chain links TRBV13 to TRBJ2-1; D might be TRBD2 (7 bases). Trimming left V 4 bases short and J 0 bases short, with 13 bases between. The CDR3 consists of 16 residues. Germline V CDR1 and CDR2: PRHDT, FYEKMQ (reference sequence). CDR3 bases: TGTGCCAGCAGCTGGGGGGGCGACAGCTCCTACAATGAGCAGTTCTTC. Its translation is CASSWGGDSSYNEQFF.

The chain carries TRBV6-6 and TRBJ2-5; a possible D gene is TRBD1 (6 bases). Germline values: CDR1 MNHNY, CDR2 SVGAGI (reference sequence). CDR3 length: 14 amino acids. Trimming took 2 bases from V and 1 from J, leaving 8 bases between them. This chain's CDR3 is CASSYRGTQETQYF. CDR3 bases: TGTGCCAGCAGTTACAGGGGGACCCAAGAGACCCAGTACTTC.